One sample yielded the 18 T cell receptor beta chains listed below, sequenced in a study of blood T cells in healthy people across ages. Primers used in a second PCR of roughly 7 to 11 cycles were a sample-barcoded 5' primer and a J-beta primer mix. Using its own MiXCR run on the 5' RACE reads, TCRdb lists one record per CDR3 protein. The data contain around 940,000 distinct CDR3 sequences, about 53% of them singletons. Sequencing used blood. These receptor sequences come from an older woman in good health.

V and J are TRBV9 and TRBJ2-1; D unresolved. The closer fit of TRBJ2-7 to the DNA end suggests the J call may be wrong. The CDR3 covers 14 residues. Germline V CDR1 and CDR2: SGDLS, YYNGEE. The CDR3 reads CATSKESSYNEQYF. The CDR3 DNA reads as TGTGCCACAAGCAAGGAAAGCTCCTACAATGAGCAGTACTTC.

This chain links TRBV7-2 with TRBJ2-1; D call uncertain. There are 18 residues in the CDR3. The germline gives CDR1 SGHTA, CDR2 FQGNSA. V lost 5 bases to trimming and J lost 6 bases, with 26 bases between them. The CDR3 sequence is CASSPLGVSVGRRNEQFF. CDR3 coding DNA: TGTGCCAGCAGCCCGCTAGGTGTGTCAGTCGGTAGGCGCAATGAGCAGTTCTTC.

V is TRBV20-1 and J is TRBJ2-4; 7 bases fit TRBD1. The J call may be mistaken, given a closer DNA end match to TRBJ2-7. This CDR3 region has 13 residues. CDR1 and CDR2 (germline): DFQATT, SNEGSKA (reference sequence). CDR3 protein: CSAPWTGSYEQYF. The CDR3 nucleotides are TGCAGTGCTCCTTGGACAGGTTCCTACGAGCAGTACTTC.

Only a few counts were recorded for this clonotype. The CDR3 sequence: CASSELAGTYIPSQETQYF. DNA of the CDR3: TGTGCCAGCAGCGAATTGGCCGGGACCTATATTCCCTCTCAAGAGACCCAGTACTTC. The genes are TRBV7-6 and TRBJ2-5; either TRBD1 or TRBD2 may supply D (5 bases each). V shed 5 bases and J shed 2 bases, with 27 bases lying between them. Germline V gives CDR1 SGHVS, CDR2 FNYEAQ. The CDR3 consists of 19 residues.

In DNA form, the CDR3 reads TGTGCCAGCAGCTCTAGCTCGAGTTCCGGGGCCAACGTCCTGACTTTC. This encodes CASSSSSSSGANVLTF. The chain couples TRBV7-2 to TRBJ2-6; D might be TRBD2 (5 bases). Trimming removed 4 bases from V and 4 bases from J, with 14 bases in between. The length of the CDR3 is 16 residues. Germline CDR1 is SGHTA and CDR2 is FQGNSA.

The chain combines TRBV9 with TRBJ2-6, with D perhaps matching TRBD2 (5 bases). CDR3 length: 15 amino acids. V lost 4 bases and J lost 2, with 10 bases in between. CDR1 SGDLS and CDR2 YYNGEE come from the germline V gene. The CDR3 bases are TGTGCCAGCAGCCCCCGGGAAGCTGGGGCCAACGTCCTGACTTTC. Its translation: CASSPREAGANVLTF.

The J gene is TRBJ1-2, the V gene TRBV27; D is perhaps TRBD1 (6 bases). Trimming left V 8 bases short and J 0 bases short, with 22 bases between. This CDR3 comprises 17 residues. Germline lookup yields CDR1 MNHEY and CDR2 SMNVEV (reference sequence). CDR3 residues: CASGQGGSPNPNYGYTF. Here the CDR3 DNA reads TGTGCCAGCGGACAAGGGGGGAGTCCTAATCCTAACTATGGCTACACCTTC.

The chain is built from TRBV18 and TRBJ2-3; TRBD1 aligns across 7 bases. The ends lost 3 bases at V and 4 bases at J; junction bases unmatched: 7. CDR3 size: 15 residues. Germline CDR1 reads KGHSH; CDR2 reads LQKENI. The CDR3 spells CASSPPQGSADTQYF. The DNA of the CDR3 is TGTGCCAGCTCACCTCCACAGGGGAGTGCAGATACGCAGTATTTT.

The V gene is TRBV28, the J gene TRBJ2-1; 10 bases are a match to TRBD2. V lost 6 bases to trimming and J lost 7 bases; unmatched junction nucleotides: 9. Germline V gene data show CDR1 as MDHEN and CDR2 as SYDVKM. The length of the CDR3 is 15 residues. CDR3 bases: TGTGCCAGCAGAAAGCTAGCGGGAGTTTGGAATGAGCAGTTCTTC. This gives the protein CASRKLAGVWNEQFF. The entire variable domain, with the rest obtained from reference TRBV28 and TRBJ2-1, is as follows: DVKVTQSSRYLVKRTGEKVFLECVQDMDHENMFWYRQDPGLGLRLIYFSYDVKMKEKGDIPEGYSVSREKKERFSLILESASTNQTSMYLCASRKLAGVWNEQFFGPGTRLTVL.

The CDR3 reads CASSERRADNQPQHF. The CDR3 DNA sequence: TGTGCCAGCAGTGAAAGGAGGGCAGACAATCAGCCCCAGCATTTT. This sequence joins TRBV2 and TRBJ1-5; no clear D. The CDR3 is 15 residues long. V lost 2 bases to trimming and J lost 3 bases, with 11 bases between them. CDR1 and CDR2 from the germline V gene are SNHLY and FYNNEI.

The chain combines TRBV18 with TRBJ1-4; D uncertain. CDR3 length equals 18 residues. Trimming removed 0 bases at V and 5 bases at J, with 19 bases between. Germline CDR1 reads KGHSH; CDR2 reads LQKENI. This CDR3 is CASSPPMAVGIQNEKLFF. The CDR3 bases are TGTGCCAGCTCACCACCTATGGCCGTGGGCATCCAGAATGAAAAACTGTTTTTT.

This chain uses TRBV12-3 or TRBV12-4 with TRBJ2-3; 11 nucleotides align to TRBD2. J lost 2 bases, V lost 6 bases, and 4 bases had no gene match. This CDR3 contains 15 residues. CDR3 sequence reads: CASRTGLAVTDTQYF. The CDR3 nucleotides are TGTGCCAGCAGAACGGGACTAGCGGTCACAGATACGCAGTATTTT.

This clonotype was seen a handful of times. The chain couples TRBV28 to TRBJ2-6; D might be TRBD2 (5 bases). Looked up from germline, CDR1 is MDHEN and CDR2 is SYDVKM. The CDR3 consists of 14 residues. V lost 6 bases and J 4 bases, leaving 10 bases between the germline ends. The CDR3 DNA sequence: TGTGCCAGCAGCCGACGAGGGGGGGCCAACGTCCTGACTTTC. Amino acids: CASSRRGGANVLTF.

The CDR3, as DNA: TGTGCCAGCAGCCCTAGCGGAGAAAACACCGGGGAGCTGTTTTTT. This gives the protein CASSPSGENTGELFF. The chain recombines TRBV6-5 with TRBJ2-2, with 7 nucleotides matching TRBD2. Germline assignment: CDR1 MNHEY and CDR2 SVGAGI. The CDR3 runs to 15 residues. V was clipped by 6 bases and J by 2 bases; unmatched bases: 6.

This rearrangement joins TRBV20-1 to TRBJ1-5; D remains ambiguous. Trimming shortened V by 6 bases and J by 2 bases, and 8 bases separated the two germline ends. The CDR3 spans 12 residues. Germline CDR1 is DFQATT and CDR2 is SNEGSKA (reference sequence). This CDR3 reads CSAVVGNQPQHF. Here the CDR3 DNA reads TGCAGTGCGGTGGTAGGCAATCAGCCCCAGCATTTT.

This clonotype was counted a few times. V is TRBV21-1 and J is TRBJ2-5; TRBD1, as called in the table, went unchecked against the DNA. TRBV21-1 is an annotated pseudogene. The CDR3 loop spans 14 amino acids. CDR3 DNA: TGTGCCGCCCGGGCACAGCCTAGGCAAGAGACCCAGTACTTC. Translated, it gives CAARAQPRQETQYF.

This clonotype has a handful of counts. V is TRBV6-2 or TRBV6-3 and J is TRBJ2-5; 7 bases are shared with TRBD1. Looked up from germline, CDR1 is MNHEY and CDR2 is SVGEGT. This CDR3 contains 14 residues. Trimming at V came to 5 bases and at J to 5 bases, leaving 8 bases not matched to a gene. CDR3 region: CASSPDRVRETQYF. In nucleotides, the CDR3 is TGTGCCAGCAGTCCCGACAGGGTTCGTGAGACCCAGTACTTC.

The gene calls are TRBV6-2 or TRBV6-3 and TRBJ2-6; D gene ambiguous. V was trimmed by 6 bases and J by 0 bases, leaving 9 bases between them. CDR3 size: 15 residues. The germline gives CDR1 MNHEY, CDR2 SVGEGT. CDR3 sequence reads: CASREQRSGANVLTF. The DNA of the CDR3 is TGTGCCAGCAGAGAACAGCGCTCTGGGGCCAACGTCCTGACTTTC.